The sequence of this T cell receptor (beta chain) was determined in a study of T-cell memory formation after mild COVID-19. Regarding the study as a whole: Contracting CD4+ clones sat mainly in CM and EM; CD8+ in EMRA.

TCRdb analysed the 5' RACE reads with MiXCR anew, one entry per CDR3 protein. Of some 120,000 distinct CDR3 sequences listed, approximately 16% are singletons. With respect to this clonotype: The antigen remains unidentified.

Sample: PBMCs or a T cell subset sorted from them (not recorded which). This TCR came from an adult woman who had mild COVID-19 (a few samples of this study predate the infection). Cell type and time point are not known.

The CDR3 nucleotides are TGCAGTGCTAGAGATGACGGACTCGACTACACCTTC. This encodes CSARDDGLDYTF. The V gene is TRBV20-1, the J gene TRBJ1-2; D remains ambiguous. Germline V CDR1 and CDR2: DFQATT, SNEGSKA (reference sequence). This CDR3 region has 12 residues. The germline V and J ends were trimmed by 0 bases and 10 bases, with 12 bases remaining between them.